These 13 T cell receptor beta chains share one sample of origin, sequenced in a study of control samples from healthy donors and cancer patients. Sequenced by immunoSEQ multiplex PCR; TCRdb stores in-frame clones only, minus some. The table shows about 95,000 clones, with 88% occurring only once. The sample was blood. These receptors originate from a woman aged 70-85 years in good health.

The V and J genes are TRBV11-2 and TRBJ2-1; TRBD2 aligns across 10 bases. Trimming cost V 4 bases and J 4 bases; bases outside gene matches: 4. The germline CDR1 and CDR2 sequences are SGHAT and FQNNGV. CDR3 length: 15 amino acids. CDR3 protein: CASSSQRGGYNEQFF. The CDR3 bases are TGTGCCAGCAGCTCTCAGCGGGGGGGATACAATGAGCAGTTCTTC.

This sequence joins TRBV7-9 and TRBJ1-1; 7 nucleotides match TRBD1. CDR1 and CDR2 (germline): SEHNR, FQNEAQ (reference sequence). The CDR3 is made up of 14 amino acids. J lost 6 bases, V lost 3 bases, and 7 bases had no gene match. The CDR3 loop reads CASSLPRRGPEAFF. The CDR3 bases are TGTGCCAGCAGCTTGCCCCGAAGGGGGCCTGAAGCTTTCTTT.

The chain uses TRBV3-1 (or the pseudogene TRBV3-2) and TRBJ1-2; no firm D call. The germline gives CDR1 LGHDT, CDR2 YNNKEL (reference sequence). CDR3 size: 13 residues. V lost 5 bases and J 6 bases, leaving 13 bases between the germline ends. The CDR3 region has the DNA TGTGCCAGCAGCTCAAGGGAGATTGATGGCTACACCTTC. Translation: CASSSREIDGYTF.

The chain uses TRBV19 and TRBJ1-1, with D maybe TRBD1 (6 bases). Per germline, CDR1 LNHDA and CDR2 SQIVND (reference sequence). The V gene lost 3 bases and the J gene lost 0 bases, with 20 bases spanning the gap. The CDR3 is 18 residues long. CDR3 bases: TGTGCCAGTAGTATTTTTAGATTCCAGGGGCGGATGAACACTGAAGCTTTCTTT. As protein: CASSIFRFQGRMNTEAFF.

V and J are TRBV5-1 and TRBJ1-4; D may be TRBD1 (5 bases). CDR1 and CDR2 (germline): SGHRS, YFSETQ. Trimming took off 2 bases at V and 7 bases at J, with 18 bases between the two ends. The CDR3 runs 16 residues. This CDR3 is CASSLNAGARSEKLFF. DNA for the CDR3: TGCGCCAGCAGCTTAAACGCCGGGGCGCGTAGTGAAAAACTGTTTTTT. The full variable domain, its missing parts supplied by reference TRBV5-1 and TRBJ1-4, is KAGVTQTPRYLIKTRGQQVTLSCSPISGHRSVSWYQQTPGQGLQFLFEYFSETQRNKGNFPGRFSGRQFSNSRSEMNVSTLELGDSALYLCASSLNAGARSEKLFFGSGTQLSVL.

CDR3 sequence (DNA): TGTGCCAGCAGTTTATCTCGCTTAACTAGCGGGAGGTACCCCTACGAGCAGTACTTC. It is translated as CASSLSRLTSGRYPYEQYF. The chain is built from TRBV27 and TRBJ2-7, with 12 positions matching TRBD2. This CDR3 has 19 amino acids. V lost 0 bases, J lost 2 bases, and 11 bases stayed unmatched. The germline V gene encodes CDR1 MNHEY and CDR2 SMNVEV (reference sequence).

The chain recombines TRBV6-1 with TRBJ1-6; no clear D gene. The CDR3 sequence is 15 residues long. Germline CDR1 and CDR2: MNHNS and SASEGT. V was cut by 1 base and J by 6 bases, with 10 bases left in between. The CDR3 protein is CASSEVNSPNSPLHF. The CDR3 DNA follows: TGTGCCAGCAGTGAAGTCAACAGCCCTAATTCACCCCTCCACTTT.

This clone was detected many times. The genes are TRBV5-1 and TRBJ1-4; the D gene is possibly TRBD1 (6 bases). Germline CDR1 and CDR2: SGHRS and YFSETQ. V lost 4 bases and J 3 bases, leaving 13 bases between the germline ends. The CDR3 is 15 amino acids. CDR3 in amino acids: CASSAFRGPNEKLFF. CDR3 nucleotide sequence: TGCGCCAGCAGCGCCTTCAGGGGACCTAATGAAAAACTGTTTTTT.

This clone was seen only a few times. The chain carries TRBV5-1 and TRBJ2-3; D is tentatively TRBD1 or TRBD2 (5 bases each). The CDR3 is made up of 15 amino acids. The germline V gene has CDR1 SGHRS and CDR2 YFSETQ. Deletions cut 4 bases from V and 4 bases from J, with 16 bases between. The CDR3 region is CASSVDPRGPDTQYF. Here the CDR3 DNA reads TGCGCCAGCAGCGTAGACCCTCGGGGCCCAGATACGCAGTATTTT.

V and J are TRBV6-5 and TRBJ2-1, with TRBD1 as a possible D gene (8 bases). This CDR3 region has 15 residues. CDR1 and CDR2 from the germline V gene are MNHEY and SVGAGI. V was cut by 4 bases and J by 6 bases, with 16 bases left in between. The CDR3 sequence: CASSLATGGGNEQFF. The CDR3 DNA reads TGTGCCAGCAGTTTAGCAACAGGGGGGGGCAATGAGCAGTTCTTC.

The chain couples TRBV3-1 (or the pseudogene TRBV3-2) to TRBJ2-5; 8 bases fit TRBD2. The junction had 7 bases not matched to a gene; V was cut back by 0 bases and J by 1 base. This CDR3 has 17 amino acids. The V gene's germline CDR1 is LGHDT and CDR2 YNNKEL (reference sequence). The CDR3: CASSQDLGRGAQETQYF. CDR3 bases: TGTGCCAGCAGCCAAGATCTTGGGCGGGGGGCCCAAGAGACCCAGTACTTC.

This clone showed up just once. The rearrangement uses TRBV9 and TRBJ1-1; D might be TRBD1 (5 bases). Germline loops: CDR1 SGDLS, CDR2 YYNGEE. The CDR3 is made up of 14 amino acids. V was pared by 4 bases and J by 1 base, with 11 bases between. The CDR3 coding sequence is TGTGCCAGCAGCCCCCAGGGTCCGAACACTGAAGCTTTCTTT. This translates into CASSPQGPNTEAFF. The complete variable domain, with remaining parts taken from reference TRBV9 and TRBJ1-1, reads DSGVTQTPKHLITATGQRVTLRCSPRSGDLSVYWYQQSLDQGLQFLIQYYNGEERAKGNILERFSAQQFPDLHSELNLSSLELGDSALYFCASSPQGPNTEAFFGQGTRLTVV.

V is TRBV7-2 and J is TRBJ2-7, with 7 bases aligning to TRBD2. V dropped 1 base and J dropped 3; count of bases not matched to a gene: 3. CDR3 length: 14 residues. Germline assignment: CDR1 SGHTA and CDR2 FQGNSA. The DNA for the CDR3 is TGTGCCAGCAGCTTAGAGCTAGCGGTCTACGAGCAGTACTTC. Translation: CASSLELAVYEQYF.